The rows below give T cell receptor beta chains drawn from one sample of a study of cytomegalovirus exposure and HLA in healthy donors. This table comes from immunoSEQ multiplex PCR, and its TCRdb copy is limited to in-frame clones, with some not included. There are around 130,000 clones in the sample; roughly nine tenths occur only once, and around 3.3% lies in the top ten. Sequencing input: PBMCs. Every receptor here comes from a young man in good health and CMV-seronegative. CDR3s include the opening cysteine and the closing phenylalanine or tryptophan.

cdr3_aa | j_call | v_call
CASSQAPGGGYEQYF | TRBJ2-7 | TRBV14
CASSMAGGPGGELFF | TRBJ2-2 | TRBV27
CASRARGAGRNEQYF | TRBJ2-7 | TRBV28
CASSDGGEMGPLNSPLHF | TRBJ1-6 | TRBV6-1
CASRARGANTEAFF | TRBJ1-1 | TRBV2
CASSMGDSVWSYTF | TRBJ1-2 | TRBV19
CASSQELPGQDYGYTF | TRBJ1-2 | TRBV4-1
CASSHSKESPVGELFF | TRBJ2-2 | TRBV7-9
CASSADRLGGTEAFF | TRBJ1-1 | TRBV6-1
CASSQEETGGNQPQHF | TRBJ1-5 | TRBV4-1
CASSATVNQPQHF | TRBJ1-5 | TRBV27
CASSQGYAVYNEQFF | TRBJ2-1 | TRBV4-2
CASSLGAYTEAFF | TRBJ1-1 | TRBV7-9
CASRYGTTQPQHF | TRBJ1-5 | TRBV5-8
CASSFAGGGYTF | TRBJ1-2 | TRBV5-1
CASSPDRDYGYTF | TRBJ1-2 | TRBV4-3
CASSPGAGNTIYF | TRBJ1-3 | TRBV18
CASSGTGVDTQYF | TRBJ2-3 | TRBV2
CASSLDTLHTEAFF | TRBJ1-1 | TRBV5-1
CASSPGQGFEPQHF | TRBJ1-5 | TRBV18
CASSPYPGGTGELFF | TRBJ2-2 | TRBV18
CASSSLEAAFNEQFF | TRBJ2-1 | TRBV7-9
CASSQTGIEAFF | TRBJ1-1 | TRBV28